This passage covers 23 T cell receptor beta chains from one sample sequenced in a study of early stage breast cancer tumors. This table comes from immunoSEQ multiplex PCR, and its TCRdb copy is limited to in-frame clones, with some not included. The repertoire has about 58,000 clones, 70% to 80% of them found once; the top ten carry roughly 3.5%. The material sequenced was blood. These receptor sequences come from a person in their twenties or thirties with breast cancer.

The V call is TRBV21-1, the J call TRBJ1-1; TRBD1, the table's D call, was not compared with the DNA. TRBV21-1 constitutes a pseudogene. The CDR3 length is 20 residues. The CDR3 DNA reads as TGTGCCAGCAGCAAACTTGACCGGGACAGGAGACTTTGGCAAGACACTGAAGCTTTCTTT. Residues: CASSKLDRDRRLWQDTEAFF.

The chain carries TRBV19 and TRBJ1-3; tentatively, D is TRBD1 (6 bases). There are 14 residues in the CDR3. CDR1 is LNHDA, CDR2 SQIVND, per germline (reference sequence). Trimming cost V 6 bases and J 0 bases, with 9 bases left between them. CDR3 sequence reads: CASRRQVSGNTIYF. The CDR3 bases are TGTGCCAGTAGGAGACAGGTCTCTGGAAACACCATATATTTT.

This chain links TRBV7-2 with TRBJ1-2; D may be TRBD1 (6 bases). This CDR3 is 15 amino acids long. Germline loops: CDR1 SGHTA, CDR2 FQGNSA. The germline V and J ends were trimmed by 5 bases and 3 bases, with 16 bases remaining between them. This chain's CDR3 is CASSEQRDTYYGYTF. Written as DNA, the CDR3 is TGTGCCAGCAGCGAACAACGGGACACCTACTATGGCTACACCTTC.

The table lists this clone with a count of one. The DNA of the CDR3 is TGTGCCAGCAGTCAAGACAGGAGTGGGAGCAATGAGCAGTTCTTC. Residues: CASSQDRSGSNEQFF. V and J are TRBV6-4 and TRBJ2-1; possibly TRBD1 for D (6 bases). CDR1 is MRHNA and CDR2 is SNTAGT in the germline V gene. CDR3 size: 15 residues. Trimming took off 5 bases at V and 6 bases at J, with 17 bases between the two ends.

This chain uses TRBV30 with TRBJ2-2, with D possibly matching TRBD2 (6 bases). The germline V and J ends were trimmed by 7 bases and 7 bases, with 7 bases remaining between them. The CDR3 is 10 amino acids. Germline V gene sequence: CDR1 GTSNPN, CDR2 SVGIG (reference sequence). The CDR3 loop reads CASAGGELFF. The CDR3 DNA is TGTGCCTCAGCGGGCGGGGAGCTGTTTTTT.

This CDR3 is CSVGQDRDQPQHF. CDR3 nucleotides: TGCAGCGTTGGCCAAGACAGGGACCAGCCCCAGCATTTT. This rearrangement joins TRBV29-1 to TRBJ1-5; 7 bases map to TRBD1. CDR1 is SQVTM and CDR2 is ANQGSEA in the germline V gene. The CDR3 extends over 13 amino acids. V shed 4 bases, J shed 7 bases, and the junction held 7 bases outside the gene matches.

The chain joins TRBV5-1 to TRBJ1-1, with 12 bases matching TRBD1. This CDR3 comprises 16 residues. The germline V gene has CDR1 SGHRS and CDR2 YFSETQ. Losses at the gene ends were 4 bases for V and 3 bases for J; bases not matched to a gene: 7. The CDR3 DNA is TGCGCCAGCAGCCACGGGACAGGGGGCGTCGACACTGAAGCTTTCTTT. It translates to CASSHGTGGVDTEAFF.

The chain combines TRBV6-1 with TRBJ2-3, with TRBD2 identical over 10 bases. The CDR3 loop spans 16 amino acids. Germline CDR1 reads MNHNS; CDR2 reads SASEGT. The ends lost 4 bases at V and 3 bases at J; junction bases unmatched: 7. The CDR3 sequence is CASSAWLAGVTDTQYF. In DNA, the CDR3 is TGTGCCAGCAGTGCGTGGCTAGCGGGAGTGACAGATACGCAGTATTTT.

The genes are TRBV10-3 and TRBJ2-1, with D uncertain. This CDR3 contains 15 residues. CDR1 is ENHRY and CDR2 is SYGVKD in the germline V gene. The ends were cut back, 3 bases at V and 4 bases at J, with 13 bases in the middle. CDR3 protein: CAISETFVGYNEQFF. The DNA for the CDR3 is TGTGCCATCAGTGAAACTTTTGTAGGGTACAATGAGCAGTTCTTC.

V usage is TRBV25-1 and J usage is TRBJ2-5; TRBD2 matches at 7 bases. Germline trimming cut 3 bases from V and 4 bases from J; bases unmatched to any gene: 2. The CDR3 runs to 13 residues. CDR1 is MGHDK and CDR2 is SYGVNS in the germline V gene. CDR3 nucleotides: TGTGCCAGCAGTGAGGGAGGGATAGAGACCCAGTACTTC. Translation: CASSEGGIETQYF. The whole variable domain, remainder taken from reference TRBV25-1 and TRBJ2-5, is EADIYQTPRYLVIGTGKKITLECSQTMGHDKMYWYQQDPGMELHLIHYSYGVNSTEKGDLSSESTVSRIRTEHFPLTLESARPSHTSQYLCASSEGGIETQYFGPGTRLLVL.

The rearrangement links TRBV4-1 to TRBJ2-7; weak D call: TRBD2 (5 bases). This CDR3 has 14 amino acids. Germline V gives CDR1 MGHRA, CDR2 YSYEKL. V was shortened by 5 bases and J by 3 bases, with 14 bases between the two germline ends. Here the CDR3 reads CASSAGLQLYEQYF. The CDR3 DNA follows: TGCGCCAGCAGCGCAGGACTGCAGCTCTACGAGCAGTACTTC.

The V gene is TRBV9, the J gene TRBJ2-1, with 14 nucleotides matching TRBD2. CDR1 is SGDLS and CDR2 is YYNGEE in the germline V gene. V lost 0 bases, J lost 7 bases, and 3 bases stayed unmatched. The CDR3 is made up of 16 amino acids. DNA for the CDR3: TGTGCCAGCAGCGTAGCCGGACTAGCGGGAGGTAATGAGCAGTTCTTC. Its protein product is CASSVAGLAGGNEQFF.

The chain has TRBV6-1 and TRBJ1-1; 7 bases line up with TRBD1. This CDR3 region has 15 residues. Germline CDR1 MNHNS, CDR2 SASEGT. V lost 8 bases, J lost 0 bases, and 9 bases stayed unmatched. CDR3 nucleotides: TGTGCCAGCCTAGACAGGGTAGGCATGAACACTGAAGCTTTCTTT. The encoded protein is CASLDRVGMNTEAFF.

V and J are TRBV27 and TRBJ2-3, with D perhaps being TRBD1 or TRBD2 (5 bases each). This CDR3 comprises 14 residues. Germline loops: CDR1 MNHEY, CDR2 SMNVEV (reference sequence). V dropped 5 bases and J dropped 5 bases, with 14 bases sitting between them. The CDR3 sequence: CASSPGTVRDTQYF. CDR3 nucleotide sequence: TGTGCCAGCAGTCCCGGGACCGTGCGAGATACGCAGTATTTT.

The V and J genes are TRBV6-1 and TRBJ2-7, with no clear D. Germline-derived CDR1 and CDR2 are MNHNS and SASEGT. With 7 bases removed from V and 6 bases from J, the gap between germline ends came to 16 bases. The CDR3 runs to 13 residues. CDR3 amino acids: CASNPTILSEQYF. The CDR3 nucleotides are TGTGCCAGCAACCCAACTATTCTCTCCGAGCAGTACTTC.

The V call is TRBV5-1, the J call TRBJ2-3; D unclear. The ends were cut back, 0 bases at V and 1 base at J, with 6 bases in the middle. Germline CDR1 reads SGHRS; CDR2 reads YFSETQ. The CDR3 runs to 14 residues. CDR3 coding DNA: TGCGCCAGCAGCTTGGAAAGGGGCACAGATACGCAGTATTTT. The encoded protein is CASSLERGTDTQYF.

The V gene is TRBV5-8, the J gene TRBJ2-7; 7 nucleotides line up with TRBD2. This CDR3 has 14 residues. J lost 4 bases, V lost 2 bases, and 6 bases had no gene match. The germline V gene encodes CDR1 SGHTS and CDR2 YDEGEE. The CDR3 reads CASSFSGMVYEQYF. The CDR3 bases are TGTGCCAGCAGCTTCAGCGGGATGGTTTACGAGCAGTACTTC.

V is TRBV4-2 and J is TRBJ2-3; D possibly uses TRBD1 or TRBD2 (5 bases each). V was cut by 7 bases and J by 5 bases, with 19 bases left in between. Germline-derived CDR1 and CDR2 are LGHNA and YNFKEQ. The CDR3 totals 15 residues. The CDR3 region has the DNA TGTGCCAGCACCCAGGTAGCGACAGACGGAGATACGCAGTATTTT. Amino acid sequence: CASTQVATDGDTQYF.

The chain couples TRBV15 to TRBJ1-3, with D hard to call. Trimming took off 0 bases at V and 0 bases at J, with 12 bases between the two ends. Germline CDR1 reads LNHNV; CDR2 reads YYDKDF (reference sequence). The CDR3 is 17 amino acids. The CDR3 spells CATSRDARGYSGNTIYF. The CDR3 nucleotides are TGTGCCACCAGCAGAGATGCACGCGGATACTCTGGAAACACCATATATTTT.

The chain is built from TRBV5-3 and TRBJ1-2; TRBD1 matches at 9 bases. Being an ORF, TRBV5-3 has a function that is uncertain. The CDR3 sequence is 20 residues long. The V and J ends lost 4 bases and 7 bases, in that order; junction bases with no gene match: 26. As DNA, the CDR3 is TGTGCCAGAAGCGGCGACCCGGGACAGGGAGGGGGGGCGGCTGGATGTGGCTACACCTTC. Translation gives CARSGDPGQGGGAAGCGYTF.

J is TRBJ2-1 and V is TRBV6-5, with D unclear. The V and J ends lost 7 bases and 4 bases respectively, with 14 bases between them. The CDR3 length is 14 residues. CDR1 and CDR2 from the germline V gene are MNHEY and SVGAGI. The CDR3 protein is CASTSRQVYNEQFF. CDR3 nucleotide sequence: TGTGCCAGCACCTCACGTCAGGTATACAATGAGCAGTTCTTC.

V gene TRBV7-2 combines with J gene TRBJ2-1; possible D gene TRBD2, 5 bases. Trimming shortened V by 3 bases and J by 5 bases, and 11 bases separated the two germline ends. The CDR3 runs 14 residues. The germline gives CDR1 SGHTA, CDR2 FQGNSA. The DNA for the CDR3 is TGTGCCAGCAGCTTCGGGCTAGCCGACAATGAGCAGTTCTTC. Encoded protein: CASSFGLADNEQFF.

Only one count was recorded for this clone. For the CDR3, the DNA is TGCGCCAGCAGCTTGTTGACCCAAGAGACCCAGTACTTC. Translated: CASSLLTQETQYF. V gene TRBV5-1 combines with J gene TRBJ2-5; D call uncertain. The germline V gene encodes CDR1 SGHRS and CDR2 YFSETQ. The CDR3 is made up of 13 amino acids. V was clipped by 1 base and J by 1 base, with 5 bases between them. Together with reference TRBV5-1 and TRBJ2-5, the CDR3 gives the full variable domain: KAGVTQTPRYLIKTRGQQVTLSCSPISGHRSVSWYQQTPGQGLQFLFEYFSETQRNKGNFPGRFSGRQFSNSRSEMNVSTLELGDSALYLCASSLLTQETQYFGPGTRLLVL.